Listed here are 5 T cell receptor beta chains from one sample, sequenced in a study of T cell responses to AZD1222 COVID-19 vaccine. Profiling relied on immunoSEQ multiplex PCR, and the TCRdb table lists in-frame clones only, not all of them. The top ten clones hold 4% to 6% of a sample with around 160,000 clones, 91% of them seen once. The material was peripheral blood, obtained on day 0 of AZD1222 vaccination. These receptors were obtained from an adult in good health.

The chain combines TRBV19 with TRBJ1-5; D remains unclear. Germline-derived CDR1 and CDR2 are LNHDA and SQIVND (reference sequence). With 5 bases removed from V and 9 bases from J, the gap between germline ends came to 11 bases. The CDR3 sequence is 12 residues long. The chain's CDR3 is CASSPTRGPQHF. The CDR3 DNA reads TGTGCCAGTAGTCCCACCCGAGGGCCCCAGCATTTT. Combining the CDR3 with reference TRBV19 and TRBJ1-5 gives the whole variable domain DGGITQSPKYLFRKEGQNVTLSCEQNLNHDAMYWYRQDPGQGLRLIYYSQIVNDFQKGDIAEGYSVSREKKESFPLTVTSAQKNPTAFYLCASSPTRGPQHFGDGTRLSIL.

The chain joins TRBV19 to TRBJ1-5; TRBD1 agrees at 7 bases. The CDR3 sequence is 14 residues long. The V gene end was trimmed by 5 bases and the J gene end by 4 bases; junction bases not matched to a gene: 5. Germline loops: CDR1 LNHDA, CDR2 SQIVND (reference sequence). The CDR3 reads CASSPRQGNQPQHF. The CDR3, as DNA: TGTGCCAGTAGTCCCCGACAGGGAAATCAGCCCCAGCATTTT.

The chain links TRBV27 to TRBJ2-3; the D is unclear. The CDR3 is 16 residues long. Germline values: CDR1 MNHEY, CDR2 SMNVEV (reference sequence). V was pared by 5 bases and J by 4 bases, with 19 bases between. The CDR3 region is CASSIRHSLGPDTQYF. The DNA of the CDR3 is TGTGCCAGCAGTATCCGACATAGCCTGGGCCCAGATACGCAGTATTTT.

The chain has TRBV20-1 and TRBJ1-2; no clear D. This CDR3 comprises 11 residues. Germline-derived CDR1 and CDR2 are DFQATT and SNEGSKA (reference sequence). The V gene lost 6 bases and the J gene lost 5 bases, with 10 bases spanning the gap. CDR3 sequence reads: CSAAGRYGYTF. DNA for the CDR3: TGCAGTGCCGCCGGACGGTATGGCTACACCTTC.

The rearrangement uses TRBV20-1 and TRBJ2-3, with D hard to call. Trimming took 5 bases from V and 4 from J, leaving 7 bases between them. This CDR3 has 11 residues. The germline CDR1 and CDR2 sequences are DFQATT and SNEGSKA (reference sequence). The chain's CDR3 is CSADDSDTQYF. The CDR3 DNA reads TGCAGTGCTGACGACTCAGATACGCAGTATTTT.